The next 25 T cell receptor beta chains were all read from a single sample in a study of T cells in women clearing cervical HPV infection. The repertoire was sequenced with immunoSEQ multiplex PCR; TCRdb's copy has only in-frame clones and lacks some. This sample's table has approximately 16,000 clones. Sequenced: blood buffy coat. Receptors originate from a woman between 18 and 70 years old with a cervical HPV16 infection that either progressed to CIN3+ or cleared (not recorded which).

With respect to this clone: Read coverage stops 3 residues before the CDR3 terminus; the germline J gene supplies the remainder. The J gene is TRBJ2-5, the V gene TRBV11-2, with 7 bases aligning to TRBD1. CDR1 and CDR2 from the germline V gene are SGHAT and FQNNGV. V lost 3 bases and J lost 5; bases outside the gene matches: 9. The CDR3 has 15 amino acids. The DNA read from the CDR3 is TGTGCCAGCAGCTTCCGAACAGGGGTAGTGGAGACC. Protein product: CASSFRTGVVET. The whole CDR3 protein reads CASSFRTGVVETQYF.

This clone registers medium-sized by frequency. Read sequence stops 3 residues before the CDR3 end, and the germline J gene provides the missing end. The chain employs TRBV18 and TRBJ2-7; 7 nucleotides align to TRBD2. V lost 1 base and J lost 0; bases outside the gene matches: 3. The CDR3 spans 15 residues. Germline V gene lookup returns CDR1 KGHSH and CDR2 LQKENI. Partial CDR3 DNA: TGTGCCAGCTCACCACGGGGGGGACTCTCCTACGAG. It specifies CASSPRGGLSYE. The whole CDR3 sequence is CASSPRGGLSYEQYF. Full variable domain (remainder filled in from reference TRBV18 and TRBJ2-7): NAGVMQNPRHLVRRRGQEARLRCSPMKGHSHVYWYRQLPEEGLKFMVYLQKENIIDESGMPKERFSAEFPKEGPSILRIQQVVRGDSAAYFCASSPRGGLSYEQYFGPGTRLTVT.

Frequency places this clone as medium-sized. The read ends 3 residues before the CDR3 terminus; that terminus is restored from the germline J gene. This chain links TRBV12-5 with TRBJ1-1; D is unclear. The CDR3 sequence is 14 residues long. Germline lookup yields CDR1 LGHNT and CDR2 FRNRAP. Between the trimmed V and J ends, which lost 2 bases and 3 bases, there was a span of 10 bases. The CDR3 DNA, read in part, is TGTGCTAGTGGTTTGTCCGAAAGGGACACTGAA. It encodes CASGLSERDTE. The whole CDR3 protein reads CASGLSERDTEAFF.

On this clone: One junction end disagrees with the germline gene, perhaps due to a read error. Read sequence stops 3 residues before the CDR3 end, and the germline J gene provides the missing end. Other DNA variants within this sample encode the same CDR3. This chain connects TRBV7-8 to TRBJ1-3, with TRBD1 matching 9 bases. The germline CDR1 and CDR2 sequences are SGHVS and FQNEAQ. CDR3 size: 14 residues. CDR3 bases read: TGTGCCAGCAGCTTATCGGGACAGGGAAACACT. Translating gives CASSLSGQGNT. The CDR3 reads in full as CASSLSGQGNTIYF.

For this clone: The read terminates 3 residues before the CDR3 end, so the remaining end is supplied by the germline J gene. J is TRBJ2-2 and V is TRBV30; 9 bases match TRBD1. Germline V gene lookup returns CDR1 GTSNPN and CDR2 SVGIG (reference sequence). Trimming at V came to 0 bases and at J to 2 bases, leaving 4 bases not matched to a gene. This CDR3 is built from 16 residues. The CDR3 sequence is CAWSVRGQGNTGELFF. The sequenced part of the CDR3 DNA is TGTGCCTGGAGTGTGCGGGGACAGGGTAACACCGGGGAG.

Remarks on this clone: The read stops 3 residues short of the end of the CDR3; the missing end is completed from the germline J gene. The chain is built from TRBV12-3 or TRBV12-4 and TRBJ2-3; D is possibly TRBD1 (5 bases). Trimming shortened V by 5 bases and J by 0 bases, and 12 bases separated the two germline ends. The CDR3 loop spans 15 amino acids. CDR3: CASSIDRASTDTQYF. CDR3 bases read: TGTGCCAGCAGTATAGACAGAGCTAGCACAGATACG.

Turning to this clone: Sequencing ends 3 residues short of the CDR3 end; the germline J gene provides the rest. The chain has TRBV20-1 and TRBJ2-5; 9 bases agree with TRBD1. The CDR3 sequence is 16 residues long. V lost 1 base to trimming and J lost 5 bases; unmatched junction nucleotides: 11. Germline lookup yields CDR1 DFQATT and CDR2 SNEGSKA (reference sequence). CDR3 sequence: CSARASLPDRGETQYF. CDR3 DNA (partial): TGCAGTGCTAGAGCCTCACTCCCGGACAGGGGCGAGACC.

Of note for this clone: The read finishes 3 residues shy of the CDR3 end, and the germline J gene is used to complete it. The chain couples TRBV20-1 to TRBJ2-7; 9 nucleotides line up with TRBD1. Trimming cost V 2 bases and J 6 bases; bases outside gene matches: 8. Germline V lookup: CDR1 DFQATT, CDR2 SNEGSKA (reference sequence). The CDR3 is 14 amino acids. CDR3 bases read: TGCAGTGCTAGATTGGCGGGACAGGGCGGCGAG. Protein sequence: CSARLAGQGGE. The whole CDR3 sequence reads CSARLAGQGGEQYF.

In regard to this clone: The CDR3 end is not reached by the read, which stops 3 residues before it; the germline J gene fills it in. The chain links TRBV2 to TRBJ2-3, with a possible D match to TRBD2 (5 bases). CDR1 SNHLY and CDR2 FYNNEI come from the germline V gene. Trimming took 5 bases from V and 4 from J, leaving 7 bases between them. This CDR3 has 12 residues. CDR3 DNA, as far as it was read: TGTGCCAGCAGTTATAGCGCAGATACG. Residues: CASSYSADT. The whole CDR3 protein is CASSYSADTQYF.

Concerning this clone: The CDR3 is cut off 3 residues early in the read; its end comes from the germline J gene. This rearrangement joins TRBV18 to TRBJ2-2, with TRBD1 as a possible D gene (6 bases). Germline values: CDR1 KGHSH, CDR2 LQKENI. The CDR3 totals 14 residues. The CDR3 DNA, read in part, is TGTGCCAGCTCACAACAGGGAACTAATGAAAAG. Translated: CASSQQGTNEK. The whole CDR3 protein is CASSQQGTNEKLFF.

As concerns this clone: The observed sequence ends 3 residues before the CDR3 terminus, with the missing tail filled in from the germline J gene. The chain carries TRBV20-1 and TRBJ1-5; 10 bases are shared with TRBD1. Trimming at V came to 6 bases and at J to 3 bases, leaving 5 bases not matched to a gene. Germline assignment: CDR1 DFQATT and CDR2 SNEGSKA (reference sequence). CDR3 length equals 14 residues. The CDR3 DNA, read in part, is TGCAGTGCAGCGACAGGGGGCAACAATCAGCCC. Its translation: CSAATGGNNQP. The full CDR3 protein is CSAATGGNNQPQHF.

Notes on this clone: The sequence runs out 3 residues before the end of the CDR3; the remainder is reconstructed from the germline J gene. The rearrangement joins TRBV7-9 to TRBJ1-2; D is perhaps TRBD1 (5 bases). The CDR3 sequence is 15 residues long. Germline loops: CDR1 SEHNR, CDR2 FQNEAQ (reference sequence). CDR3 DNA, as far as it was read: TGTGCCAGCAGCTTACCTAGCGGGGGAATAGATACC. Protein product: CASSLPSGGIDT. The entire CDR3 sequence reads CASSLPSGGIDTYTF.

A remark on this clone: The read ends 3 residues before the CDR3 terminus; that terminus is restored from the germline J gene. The chain recombines TRBV27 with TRBJ2-7; TRBD1 matches 7 bases. Unmatched junction bases numbered 6, after V lost 0 bases and J lost 4 bases. From germline, CDR1 is MNHEY and CDR2 SMNVEV (reference sequence). The CDR3 totals 15 residues. CDR3 residues: CASSLSWVQGYEQYF. The sequenced CDR3 bases are TGTGCCAGCAGTTTATCGTGGGTACAGGGGTACGAG.

On this clone: The CDR3 end falls 3 residues outside the read, so it is completed with the germline J gene. V is TRBV28 and J is TRBJ2-4, with unresolved D. Trimming stripped 1 base from V and 7 bases from J, with 14 bases between. This CDR3 is 15 amino acids long. Germline V CDR1 and CDR2: MDHEN, SYDVKM. Partial CDR3 DNA: TGTGCCAGCAGTTTATTCGTCTCCCAAAGGAACATT. Its translation: CASSLFVSQRNI. The CDR3 in its entirety is CASSLFVSQRNIQYF.

About this clone itself: The read gets to within 3 residues of the CDR3 end, and the germline J gene fills in the rest. This chain connects TRBV18 to TRBJ1-2; maybe TRBD1 (5 bases). CDR3 length: 15 residues. The V gene's germline CDR1 is KGHSH and CDR2 LQKENI. The sequenced part of the CDR3 DNA is TGTGCCAGCTCACCGGTAGCGGGGGACGGGAATGAC. Amino acid sequence: CASSPVAGDGND. The complete CDR3 protein is CASSPVAGDGNDYTF.

Its frequency marks this clone as medium-sized. The covered CDR3 bases are TGTGCCAGCAGCCCGACAGGGGTTGGGTCCTACGAG. Its protein product is CASSPTGVGSYE. The entire CDR3 sequence reads CASSPTGVGSYEQYF. The gene calls are TRBV12-3 or TRBV12-4 and TRBJ2-7; 8 positions agree with TRBD1. The CDR3 is cut off 3 residues early in the read; its end comes from the germline J gene. This CDR3 region has 15 residues. Losses at the gene ends were 6 bases for V and 1 base for J; bases not matched to a gene: 8.

On this clone: Read sequence stops 3 residues before the CDR3 end, and the germline J gene provides the missing end. The chain carries TRBV6-2 or TRBV6-3 and TRBJ2-2; 7 positions agree with TRBD1. Looked up from germline, CDR1 is MNHEY and CDR2 is SVGEGT. The CDR3 sequence is 17 residues long. V shed 4 bases and J 8 bases; nucleotides not matched to a gene: 16. The part of the CDR3 DNA that was read is TGTGCCAGCAGTTTACGGATGCTCGCACAGGGGTCTGGGGAG. It codes for CASSLRMLAQGSGE. The whole CDR3 reads CASSLRMLAQGSGELFF.

With respect to this clone: The CDR3 goes on 3 residues after the read ends, and that part is filled in from the germline J gene. V usage is TRBV2 and J usage is TRBJ1-3; D remains unclear. The V and J ends lost 10 bases and 1 base respectively, with 8 bases between them. The germline V gene has CDR1 SNHLY and CDR2 FYNNEI. CDR3 length: 12 amino acids. CDR3 bases read: TGTGCCACCGGTATTTCTGGAAACACC. Protein: CATGISGNT. The entire CDR3 is CATGISGNTIYF.

Worth noting for this clone: The observed sequence ends 3 residues before the CDR3 terminus, with the missing tail filled in from the germline J gene. This chain links TRBV19 with TRBJ2-5, with 9 positions matching TRBD1. This CDR3 is built from 16 residues. Germline assignment: CDR1 LNHDA and CDR2 SQIVND (reference sequence). V was pared by 5 bases and J by 4 bases, with 11 bases of the junction left unmatched. The CDR3 loop is CASSPRRGTGRETQYF. CDR3 DNA, as far as it was read: TGTGCCAGTAGTCCCAGGAGGGGGACAGGGAGAGAGACC.

Note on this clone: The read ends 3 residues before the CDR3 terminus; that terminus is restored from the germline J gene. The rearrangement links TRBV20-1 to TRBJ1-5; no clear D. Germline values: CDR1 DFQATT, CDR2 SNEGSKA (reference sequence). This CDR3 region has 13 residues. V dropped 7 bases and J dropped 1 base, with 11 bases sitting between them. The CDR3 bases that were read are TGCAGTGTCTCGGGTCCGAGCAATCAGCCC. As protein: CSVSGPSNQP. The full CDR3 sequence reads CSVSGPSNQPQHF.

As to this clone: With the read ending 3 residues before the CDR3 end, the germline J gene is used to fill in that end. This chain connects TRBV18 to TRBJ1-2; D ambiguous. This CDR3 contains 14 residues. CDR1 and CDR2 from the germline V gene are KGHSH and LQKENI. The chain's CDR3 is CASSPKLAGDTYTF. The sequenced part of the CDR3 DNA is TGTGCCAGCTCACCGAAGTTAGCGGGAGATACC.

As to this clone: The missing CDR3 end, 3 residues past where the read stops, is filled in from the germline J gene. The rearrangement uses TRBV11-2 and TRBJ1-2; a possible D gene is TRBD1 (6 bases). The V gene lost 0 bases and the J gene lost 6 bases, with 11 bases spanning the gap. CDR1 is SGHAT and CDR2 is FQNNGV in the germline V gene. The CDR3 loop spans 14 amino acids. The CDR3 is CASSLDRAGDGYTF. The sequenced CDR3 bases are TGTGCCAGCAGCTTAGATCGGGCAGGGGATGGC.

On this clone itself: The CDR3 goes on 3 residues after the read ends, and that part is filled in from the germline J gene. V gene TRBV19 combines with J gene TRBJ2-3, with 8 bases fitting TRBD2. From germline, CDR1 is LNHDA and CDR2 SQIVND (reference sequence). The junction had 1 base not matched to a gene; V was cut back by 1 base and J by 1 base. The CDR3 runs 15 residues. The CDR3 DNA, read in part, is TGTGCCAGTAGTATAGTAGCGGGGCGCACAGATACG. Translated: CASSIVAGRTDT. The CDR3 in its entirety is CASSIVAGRTDTQYF.

With respect to this clone: Sequencing ends 3 residues short of the CDR3 end; the germline J gene provides the rest. The rearrangement uses TRBV28 and TRBJ2-3; 7 bases match TRBD2. Trimming at V came to 5 bases and at J to 6 bases, leaving 8 bases not matched to a gene. CDR1 is MDHEN, CDR2 SYDVKM, per germline. The CDR3 sequence is 14 residues long. CDR3 loop: CASSRGDPPDTQYF. Incomplete CDR3 DNA: TGTGCCAGCAGTCGGGGGGACCCCCCGGATACG.

The sequenced part of the CDR3 DNA is TGTGCCAGTAAGGGGACTGGGGCCAACGTG. This encodes CASKGTGANV. The whole CDR3 reads CASKGTGANVLFF. The chain carries TRBV19 and TRBJ2-2; TRBD2 is a possible D gene (6 bases). The read is 3 residues too short to cover the CDR3 end, so that end is filled in from the germline J gene. From germline, CDR1 is LNHDA and CDR2 SQIVND (reference sequence). The CDR3 spans 13 residues.